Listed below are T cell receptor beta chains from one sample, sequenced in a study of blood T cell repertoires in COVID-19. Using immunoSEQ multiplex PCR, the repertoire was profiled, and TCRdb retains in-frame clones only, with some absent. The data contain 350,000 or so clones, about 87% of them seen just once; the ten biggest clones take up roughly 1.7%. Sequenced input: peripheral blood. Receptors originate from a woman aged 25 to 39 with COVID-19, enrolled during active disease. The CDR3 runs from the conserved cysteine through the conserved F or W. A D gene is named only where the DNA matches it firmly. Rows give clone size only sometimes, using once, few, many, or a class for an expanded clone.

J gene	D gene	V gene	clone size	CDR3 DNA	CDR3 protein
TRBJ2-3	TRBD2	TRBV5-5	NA	TGTGCCAGCAGGACGACTAGCGGGGTGTCAGATACGCAGTATTTT	CASRTTSGVSDTQYF
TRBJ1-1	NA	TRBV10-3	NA	TGTGCCATCAGTGAAGGGGTAGGTACTGAAGCTTTCTTT	CAISEGVGTEAFF
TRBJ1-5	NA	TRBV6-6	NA	TGTGCCAGCCGACGGAGGGACGACAATCAGCCCCAGCATTTT	CASRRRDDNQPQHF
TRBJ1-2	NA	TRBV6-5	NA	TGTGCCAGCAGTTACGGCCAAGGAGTCACCTTC	CASSYGQGVTF
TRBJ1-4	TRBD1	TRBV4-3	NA	TGCGCCAGCAGCCAAGATTCGGCAGGGGGCGTCGAAAAACTGTTTTTT	CASSQDSAGGVEKLFF
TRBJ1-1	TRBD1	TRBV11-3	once	TGTGCCAGCAGCTCACGGACAGGGTGGACTGAAGCTTTCTTT	CASSSRTGWTEAFF
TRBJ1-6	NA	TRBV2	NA	TGTGCCAGCAGTGAAACTAGGAGTTCACCCCTCCACTTT	CASSETRSSPLHF
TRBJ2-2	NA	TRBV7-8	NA	TGTGCCAGCAGTAGCAGGGAGAACACCGGGGAGCTGTTTTTT	CASSSRENTGELFF
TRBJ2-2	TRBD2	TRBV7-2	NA	TGTGCCAGCACCTCCCGGGGGACTAGCGGGGCAACCGGGGAGCTGTTTTTT	CASTSRGTSGATGELFF
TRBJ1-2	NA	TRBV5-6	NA	TGTGCCAGCAGCTTCGCCCTGGGAGCTAACTATGGCTACACCTTC	CASSFALGANYGYTF
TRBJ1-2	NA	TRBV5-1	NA	TGCGCCAGCAGCTTGGGGAGTGACTATGGCTACACCTTC	CASSLGSDYGYTF
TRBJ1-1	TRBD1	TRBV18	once	TGTGCCAGCTCACTCTCCGGGACAGGGTCGAACACTGAAGCTTTCTTT	CASSLSGTGSNTEAFF
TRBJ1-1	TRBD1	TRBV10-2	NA	TGCGCCAGCAGCAGGGGGCTCGACACTGAAGCTTTCTTT	CASSRGLDTEAFF
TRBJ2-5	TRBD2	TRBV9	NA	TGTGCCAGCAGCGTAAGAGCGGGGGCCGAAGAGACCCAGTACTTC	CASSVRAGAEETQYF
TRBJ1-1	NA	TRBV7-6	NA	TGTGCCAGCAGCCCTTGGGCGGGGGACACTGAAGCTTTCTTT	CASSPWAGDTEAFF
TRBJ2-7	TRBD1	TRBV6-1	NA	TGTGCCAGCAGTGAAGGTTGGGGCACACGGACAGGTGAGCAGTACTTC	CASSEGWGTRTGEQYF
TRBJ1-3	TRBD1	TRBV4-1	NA	TGCGCCAGCAGCCTCACCCAGGGGGCCGGCAACACCATATATTTT	CASSLTQGAGNTIYF
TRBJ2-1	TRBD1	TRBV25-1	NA	TGTGCCAGTAGAGCCGGGACAGGGGGCAAGAATGAGCAGTTCTTC	CASRAGTGGKNEQFF
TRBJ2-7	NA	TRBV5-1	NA	TGCGCCAGCAGCTTGGGGCAGGGCCCCTACGAGCAGTACTTC	CASSLGQGPYEQYF
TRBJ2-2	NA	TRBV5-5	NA	TGTGCCAGCAGCTTGATACCAGGATTCAACACCGGGGAGCTGTTTTTT	CASSLIPGFNTGELFF
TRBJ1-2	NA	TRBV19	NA	TGTGCCAGTAGTATAGGATCTCGACAGCCCTATGGCTACACCTTC	CASSIGSRQPYGYTF
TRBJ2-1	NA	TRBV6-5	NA	TGTGCCAGCAATCCACCGGGGAATGAGCAGTTCTTC	CASNPPGNEQFF
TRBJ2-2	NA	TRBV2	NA	TGTGCCAGCAAAGAGGGCGTCAACACCGGGGAGCTGTTTTTT	CASKEGVNTGELFF
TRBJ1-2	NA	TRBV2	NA	TGTGCCAGCAGTGAAGCTTACGTCAGAACCTTC	CASSEAYVRTF
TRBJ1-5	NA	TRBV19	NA	TGTGCCAGTAGTATTACAGATAGCAATCAGCCCCAGCATTTT	CASSITDSNQPQHF
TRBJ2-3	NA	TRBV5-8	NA	TGTGCCAGCAGCTTGGTGTTAGCGAGCGCGGATACGCAGTATTTT	CASSLVLASADTQYF